The clone carrying this TCR beta chain has only a few counts. Its target is unknown. Amplification of TCR beta CDR3 regions used RNA as the template. HTBI primers were the set used in a first-round RT-PCR of the TCR CDR3. TCRdb ran MiXCR on the multiplex PCR reads and lists one entry per CDR3 protein. The repertoire holds more than 600,000 distinct CDR3 sequences, with 15% to 20% as singletons. This entry is derived from a study of T cells in Graves' hyperthyroidism and ophthalmopathy. Findings and caveats of the study: The majority of expanded thyroid clonotypes above 0.001 also appeared in blood.

V gave up 6 bases and J gave up 5 bases, with 20 bases separating them. Germline values: CDR1 MNHEY, CDR2 SVGEGT. The CDR3 spans 16 residues. From more than 9 ml of fresh peripheral blood, PBMCs were isolated. The V call is TRBV6-2 or TRBV6-3, the J call TRBJ2-4; D call uncertain. Input material: blood. The sequence was collected from a young man with Graves' hyperthyroidism. As DNA, the CDR3 is TGTGCCAGCAGCCTCGGGCAATGGCTAGTCGAAAACATTCAGTACTTC. This gives the protein CASSLGQWLVENIQYF.